This T cell receptor beta chain was recorded in a study of OX40 agonist ivuxolimab in advanced cancers. Study details: Among those treated, three patients had partial responses, one with hepatocellular carcinoma and two with cutaneous melanoma.

Clones were read by immunoSEQ multiplex PCR, and TCRdb kept only the in-frame ones, dropping some. The data show roughly 80,000 clones, 80% to 90% seen once. The sequences come from CD4+ or CD8+ T cells sorted from blood, collected in a trial of the OX40 agonist ivuxolimab. This receptor was obtained from an adult with an advanced solid tumor such as melanoma, head and neck, liver or kidney cancer.

CDR3 coding DNA: TGTGCCAGCAGTTATTTGGGAGTCAATCAGCCCCAGCATTTT. Protein: CASSYLGVNQPQHF. The chain employs TRBV6-5 and TRBJ1-5; D remains ambiguous. There are 14 residues in the CDR3. The germline V and J ends were trimmed by 3 bases and 3 bases, with 9 bases remaining between them. Germline V gene data show CDR1 as MNHEY and CDR2 as SVGAGI.